These 5 T cell receptor beta chains came from one sample sequenced in a study of T cells in Graves' hyperthyroidism and ophthalmopathy. The source material, RNA transcripts, was used to amplify TCR beta CDR3 regions. HTBI primers were used for first-round RT-PCR of the TCR CDR3. One entry per CDR3 protein results from TCRdb running MiXCR on the multiplex PCR reads. Altogether 500,000 to 600,000 distinct CDR3 sequences are present, roughly 17% being singletons, with the ten largest covering approximately 20%. Sequencing used blood. The receptors here all came from a woman in her late teens or twenties with Graves' hyperthyroidism.

The sample holds many counts of this clonotype. V usage is TRBV20-1 and J usage is TRBJ2-3; TRBD2 matches 14 bases. Trimming cost V 8 bases and J 0 bases; bases outside gene matches: 13. CDR1 and CDR2 (germline): DFQATT, SNEGSKA (reference sequence). The CDR3 has 18 amino acids. CDR3 loop: CSPLGLAGGRASTDTQYF. DNA for the CDR3: TGCAGTCCCCTCGGACTAGCGGGGGGACGGGCCAGCACAGATACGCAGTATTTT.

This clonotype was seen more than once but under ten times. The V gene is TRBV6-4, the J gene TRBJ2-2; 8 nucleotides agree with TRBD1. This CDR3 region has 16 residues. J lost 3 bases, V lost 5 bases, and 8 bases had no gene match. Germline CDR1 MRHNA, CDR2 SNTAGT. DNA for the CDR3: TGTGCCAGCAGTCCTCGACCGGGACAGGACACCGGGGAGCTGTTTTTT. It is translated as CASSPRPGQDTGELFF.

This clonotype has only a few counts. The V and J genes are TRBV7-2 and TRBJ1-3; D possibly corresponds to TRBD1 (6 bases). Per the germline V gene, CDR1 is SGHTA and CDR2 is FQGNSA. Trimming removed 4 bases at V and 2 bases at J, with 12 bases between. The CDR3 sequence is 15 residues long. The CDR3 DNA reads TGTGCCAGCAGCTGGTCCGGGGGCCCTGGAAACACCATATATTTT. This sequence encodes CASSWSGGPGNTIYF.

At least ten counts were recorded for this clonotype. The chain employs TRBV7-2 and TRBJ2-7; perhaps TRBD1 as D (5 bases). Germline V gene sequence: CDR1 SGHTA, CDR2 FQGNSA. With 5 bases removed from V and 1 base from J, the gap between germline ends came to 15 bases. The CDR3 runs to 15 residues. The DNA for the CDR3 is TGTGCCAGCAGCCCTAAGACAGCCAGATCCTACGAGCAGTACTTC. This sequence encodes CASSPKTARSYEQYF.

In its sample, this clonotype was seen a few times. The rearrangement uses TRBV7-9 and TRBJ2-3; D is possibly TRBD2 (6 bases). CDR1 and CDR2 from the germline V gene are SEHNR and FQNEAQ (reference sequence). The length of the CDR3 is 17 residues. Trimming left V 1 base short and J 3 bases short, with 17 bases between. CDR3 in DNA: TGTGCCAGCAGCTTAGGTATTAGCGGACACGGGACAGATACGCAGTATTTT. This encodes CASSLGISGHGTDTQYF.